This T cell receptor beta chain was captured by sequencing in a study of blood T cell repertoires in COVID-19. Participants came from under 30 US areas, aged about 18 to 95 years. Categorization into cohorts depended on clinical history that participants reported. Recovery meant two consecutive negative NP/OP PCR tests, professional clearance, or resolved symptoms. Under the authors' procedure: Researchers report that nucleated cell counts were estimated from reference gene primer amplification. Some clones are missing from TCRdb's copy, which holds only in-frame ones; the method was immunoSEQ multiplex PCR. Clonal size and the V and J genes are those of that table, whereas D and trimming came from the DNA. The sample lists 150,000 to 200,000 clones; roughly four fifths were seen once. This CDR3 has 14 amino acids. V was shortened by 3 bases and J by 7 bases, with 15 bases between the two germline ends. Germline V gives CDR1 KGHSH, CDR2 LQKENI.

This receptor was obtained from a man between 40 and 49 years old who had recovered from COVID-19. Sequenced: PBMCs or T cells enriched from blood (not recorded which). This chain links TRBV18 with TRBJ2-5; D is unclear. The chain's CDR3 is CASSPNDRVATQYF. CDR3 nucleotide sequence: TGTGCCAGCTCACCGAACGATCGGGTTGCGACCCAGTACTTC.